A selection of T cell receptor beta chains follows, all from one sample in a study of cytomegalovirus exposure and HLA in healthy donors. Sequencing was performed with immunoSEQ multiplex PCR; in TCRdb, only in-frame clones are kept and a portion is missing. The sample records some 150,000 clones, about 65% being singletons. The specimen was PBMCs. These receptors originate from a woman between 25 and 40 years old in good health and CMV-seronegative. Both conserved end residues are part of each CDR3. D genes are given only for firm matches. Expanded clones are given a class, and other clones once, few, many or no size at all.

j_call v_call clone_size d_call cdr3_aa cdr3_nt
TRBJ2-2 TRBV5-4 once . CASSLWGAGELFF TGTGCCAGCAGCTTATGGGGGGCCGGGGAGCTGTTTTTT
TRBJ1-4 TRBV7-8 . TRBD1 CASSPGQGAEKLFF TGTGCCAGCAGCCCGGGACAGGGGGCTGAAAAACTGTTTTTT
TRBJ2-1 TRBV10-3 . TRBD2 CATHTRGGDSYNEQFF TGTGCCACCCATACCCGGGGGGGAGATTCCTACAATGAGCAGTTCTTC
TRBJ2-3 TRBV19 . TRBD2 CASSTGTSGPNDTQYF TGTGCCAGTAGTACCGGGACTAGCGGTCCCAATGATACGCAGTATTTT
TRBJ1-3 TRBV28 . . CASSLGLLGNTIYF TGTGCCAGCAGTCTGGGGCTTTTAGGAAACACCATATATTTT
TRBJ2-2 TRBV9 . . CASSLAGTQNTGELFF TGTGCCAGCAGCCTGGCGGGGACTCAGAACACCGGGGAGCTGTTTTTT
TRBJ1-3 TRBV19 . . CASRVQGPGNTIYF TGTGCCAGTAGAGTACAGGGACCTGGAAACACCATATATTTT
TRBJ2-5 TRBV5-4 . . CASRRTGGAETQYF TGTGCCAGCAGACGAACCGGGGGAGCAGAGACCCAGTACTTC
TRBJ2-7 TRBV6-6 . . CASSSPGVEYEQYF TGTGCCAGCAGCTCTCCAGGGGTAGAATACGAGCAGTACTTC
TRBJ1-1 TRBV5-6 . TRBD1 CASSLRTGGADTEAFF TGTGCCAGCAGCTTGAGGACAGGGGGCGCGGACACTGAAGCTTTCTTT
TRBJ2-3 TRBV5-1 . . CASSLLGASTDTQYF TGCGCCAGCAGTCTCTTGGGCGCTAGCACAGATACGCAGTATTTT
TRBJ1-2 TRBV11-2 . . CASSLVNLEGYTF TGTGCCAGCAGCTTAGTTAACCTAGAGGGCTACACCTTC
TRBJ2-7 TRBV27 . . CASSLSGFSYEQYF TGTGCCAGCAGTTTATCCGGGTTCTCCTACGAGCAGTACTTC
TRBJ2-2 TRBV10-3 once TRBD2 CAISDPGLAGAPNTGELFF TGTGCCATCAGCGATCCGGGACTAGCGGGGGCCCCGAACACCGGGGAGCTGTTTTTT
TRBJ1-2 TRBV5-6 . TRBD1 CASSHADRVYGYTF TGTGCCAGCAGCCATGCGGACAGGGTATACGGCTACACCTTC